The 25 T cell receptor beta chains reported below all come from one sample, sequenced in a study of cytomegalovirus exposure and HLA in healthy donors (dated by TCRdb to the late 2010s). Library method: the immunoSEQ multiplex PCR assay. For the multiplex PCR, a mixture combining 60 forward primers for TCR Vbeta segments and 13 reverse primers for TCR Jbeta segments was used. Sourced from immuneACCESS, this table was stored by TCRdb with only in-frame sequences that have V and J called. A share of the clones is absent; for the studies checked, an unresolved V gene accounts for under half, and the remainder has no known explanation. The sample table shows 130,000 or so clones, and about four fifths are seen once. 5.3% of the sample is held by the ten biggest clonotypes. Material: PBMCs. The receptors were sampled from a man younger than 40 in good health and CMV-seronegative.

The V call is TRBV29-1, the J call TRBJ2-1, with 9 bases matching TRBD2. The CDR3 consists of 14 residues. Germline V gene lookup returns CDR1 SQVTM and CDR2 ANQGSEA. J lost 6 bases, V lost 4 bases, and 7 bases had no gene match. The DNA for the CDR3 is TGCAGCGTTGTGAATAGCGGGAGATCCAATGAGCAGTTCTTC. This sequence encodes CSVVNSGRSNEQFF.

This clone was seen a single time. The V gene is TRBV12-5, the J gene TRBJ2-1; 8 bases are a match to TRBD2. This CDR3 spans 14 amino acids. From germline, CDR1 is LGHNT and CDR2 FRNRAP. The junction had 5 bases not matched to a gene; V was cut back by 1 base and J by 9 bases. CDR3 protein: CASGLERESREQFF. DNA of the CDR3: TGTGCTAGTGGTTTGGAGCGGGAGTCTCGTGAGCAGTTCTTC.

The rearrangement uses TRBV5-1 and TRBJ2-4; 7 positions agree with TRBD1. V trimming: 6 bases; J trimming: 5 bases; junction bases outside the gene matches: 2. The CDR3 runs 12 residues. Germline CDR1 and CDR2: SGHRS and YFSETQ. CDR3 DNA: TGCGCCAGCAATGACAGGGAAAACATTCAGTACTTC. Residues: CASNDRENIQYF.

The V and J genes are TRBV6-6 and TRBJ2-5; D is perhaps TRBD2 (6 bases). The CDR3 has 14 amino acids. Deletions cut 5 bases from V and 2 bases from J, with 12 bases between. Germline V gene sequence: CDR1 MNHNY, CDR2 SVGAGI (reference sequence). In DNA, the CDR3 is TGTGCCAGCAGTCGGGGACTGAAGCAAGAGACCCAGTACTTC. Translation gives CASSRGLKQETQYF.

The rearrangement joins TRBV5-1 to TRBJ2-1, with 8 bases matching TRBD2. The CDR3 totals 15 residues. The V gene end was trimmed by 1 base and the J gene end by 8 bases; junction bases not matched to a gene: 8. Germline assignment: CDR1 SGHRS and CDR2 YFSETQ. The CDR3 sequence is CASSLISGGLDEQFF. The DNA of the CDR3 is TGCGCCAGCAGCTTGATAAGCGGGGGCCTCGATGAGCAGTTCTTC.

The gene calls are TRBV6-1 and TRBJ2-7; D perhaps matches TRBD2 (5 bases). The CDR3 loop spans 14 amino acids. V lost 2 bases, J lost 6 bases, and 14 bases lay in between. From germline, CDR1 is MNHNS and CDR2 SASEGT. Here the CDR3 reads CASSELEALGEQYF. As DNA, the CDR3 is TGTGCCAGCAGTGAATTGGAGGCTCTTGGCGAGCAGTACTTC.

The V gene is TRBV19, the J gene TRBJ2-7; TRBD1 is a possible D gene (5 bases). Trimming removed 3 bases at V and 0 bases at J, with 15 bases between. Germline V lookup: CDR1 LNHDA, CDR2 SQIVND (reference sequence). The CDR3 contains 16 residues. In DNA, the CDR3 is TGTGCCAGTAGTATCAGTATGTGGACAAGCTCCTACGAGCAGTACTTC. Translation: CASSISMWTSSYEQYF.

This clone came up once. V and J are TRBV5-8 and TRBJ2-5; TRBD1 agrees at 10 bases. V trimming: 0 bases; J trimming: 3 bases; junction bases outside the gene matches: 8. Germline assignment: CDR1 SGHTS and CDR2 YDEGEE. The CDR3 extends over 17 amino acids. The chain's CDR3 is CASSLANLGTGEETQYF. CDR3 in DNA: TGTGCCAGCAGCTTGGCCAACCTCGGGACAGGGGAAGAGACCCAGTACTTC.

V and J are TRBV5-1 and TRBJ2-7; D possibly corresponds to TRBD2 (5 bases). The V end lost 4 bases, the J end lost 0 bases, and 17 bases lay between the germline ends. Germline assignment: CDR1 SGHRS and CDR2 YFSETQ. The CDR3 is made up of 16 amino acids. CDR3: CASSPALAPGSYEQYF. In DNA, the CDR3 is TGCGCCAGCAGCCCCGCTCTAGCACCGGGCTCCTACGAGCAGTACTTC. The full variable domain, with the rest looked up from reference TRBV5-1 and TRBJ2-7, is KAGVTQTPRYLIKTRGQQVTLSCSPISGHRSVSWYQQTPGQGLQFLFEYFSETQRNKGNFPGRFSGRQFSNSRSEMNVSTLELGDSALYLCASSPALAPGSYEQYFGPGTRLTVT.

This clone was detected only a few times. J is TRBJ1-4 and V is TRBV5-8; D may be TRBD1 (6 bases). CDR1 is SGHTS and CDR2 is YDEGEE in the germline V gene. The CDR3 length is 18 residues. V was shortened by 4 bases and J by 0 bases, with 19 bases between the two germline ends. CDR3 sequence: CASSMQRGSVATNEKLFF. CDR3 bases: TGTGCCAGCAGCATGCAAAGGGGGTCCGTTGCAACTAATGAAAAACTGTTTTTT.

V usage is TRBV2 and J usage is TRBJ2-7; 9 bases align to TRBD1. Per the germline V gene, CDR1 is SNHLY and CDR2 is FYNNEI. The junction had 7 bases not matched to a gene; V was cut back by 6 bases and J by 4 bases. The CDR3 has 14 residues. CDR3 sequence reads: CASSGTGIKYEQYF. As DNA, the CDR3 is TGTGCCAGCAGCGGGACAGGGATCAAGTACGAGCAGTACTTC.

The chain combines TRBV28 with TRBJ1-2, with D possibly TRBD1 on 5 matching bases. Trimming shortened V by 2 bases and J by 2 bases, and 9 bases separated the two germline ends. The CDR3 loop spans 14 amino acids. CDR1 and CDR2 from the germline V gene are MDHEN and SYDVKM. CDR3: CASSLPKGNYGYTF. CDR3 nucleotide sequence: TGTGCCAGCAGTTTACCCAAGGGGAACTATGGCTACACCTTC.

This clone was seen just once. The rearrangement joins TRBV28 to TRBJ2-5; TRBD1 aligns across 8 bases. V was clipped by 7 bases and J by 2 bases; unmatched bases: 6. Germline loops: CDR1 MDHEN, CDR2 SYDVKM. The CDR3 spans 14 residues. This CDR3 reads CASNRQGKQETQYF. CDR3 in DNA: TGTGCCAGCAACCGACAGGGGAAGCAAGAGACCCAGTACTTC.

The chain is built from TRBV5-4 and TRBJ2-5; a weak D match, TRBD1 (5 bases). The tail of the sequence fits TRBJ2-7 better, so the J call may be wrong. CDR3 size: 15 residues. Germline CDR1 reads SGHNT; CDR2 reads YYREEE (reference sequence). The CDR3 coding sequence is TGTGCCAGCAGCGGGCGGTCAGGGCCTAGTTACGAGCAGTACTTC. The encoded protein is CASSGRSGPSYEQYF.

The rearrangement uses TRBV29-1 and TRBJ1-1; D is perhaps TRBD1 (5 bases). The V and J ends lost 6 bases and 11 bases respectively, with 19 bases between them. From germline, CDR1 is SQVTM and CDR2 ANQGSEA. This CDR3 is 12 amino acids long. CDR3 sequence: CSVVSGGDYAFF. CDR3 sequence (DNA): TGCAGCGTCGTCTCCGGGGGGGACTACGCTTTCTTT. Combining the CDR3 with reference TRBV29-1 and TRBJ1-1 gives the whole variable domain SAVISQKPSRDICQRGTSLTIQCQVDSQVTMMFWYRQQPGQSLTLIATANQGSEATYESGFVIDKFPISRPNLTFSTLTVSNMSPEDSSIYLCSVVSGGDYAFFGQGTRLTVV.

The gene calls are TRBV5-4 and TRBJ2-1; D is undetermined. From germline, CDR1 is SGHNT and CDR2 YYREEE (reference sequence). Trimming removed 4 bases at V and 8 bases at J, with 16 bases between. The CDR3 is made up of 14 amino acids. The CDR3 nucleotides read TGTGCCAGCAGCGATGTTGGTACCGGAGATGAGCAGTTCTTC. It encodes CASSDVGTGDEQFF.

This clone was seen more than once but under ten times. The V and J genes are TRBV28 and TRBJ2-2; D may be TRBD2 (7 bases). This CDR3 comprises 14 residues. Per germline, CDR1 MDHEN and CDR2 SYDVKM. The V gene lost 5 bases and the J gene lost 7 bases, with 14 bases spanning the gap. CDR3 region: CASSPLGGRGELFF. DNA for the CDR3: TGTGCCAGCAGTCCCCTCGGGGGGCGCGGGGAGCTGTTTTTT. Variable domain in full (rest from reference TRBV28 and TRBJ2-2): DVKVTQSSRYLVKRTGEKVFLECVQDMDHENMFWYRQDPGLGLRLIYFSYDVKMKEKGDIPEGYSVSREKKERFSLILESASTNQTSMYLCASSPLGGRGELFFGEGSRLTVL.

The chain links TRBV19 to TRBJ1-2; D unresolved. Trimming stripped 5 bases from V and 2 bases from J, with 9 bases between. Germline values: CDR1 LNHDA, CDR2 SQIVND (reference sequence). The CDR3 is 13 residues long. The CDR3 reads CASSLPGNYGYTF. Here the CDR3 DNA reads TGTGCCAGTAGTCTACCCGGGAACTATGGCTACACCTTC.

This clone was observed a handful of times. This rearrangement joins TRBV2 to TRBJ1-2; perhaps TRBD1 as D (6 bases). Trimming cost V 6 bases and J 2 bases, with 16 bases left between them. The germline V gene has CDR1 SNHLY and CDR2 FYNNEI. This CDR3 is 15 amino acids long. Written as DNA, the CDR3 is TGTGCCAGCAGAAAGAACAGGGAGGGAAACTATGGCTACACCTTC. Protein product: CASRKNREGNYGYTF.

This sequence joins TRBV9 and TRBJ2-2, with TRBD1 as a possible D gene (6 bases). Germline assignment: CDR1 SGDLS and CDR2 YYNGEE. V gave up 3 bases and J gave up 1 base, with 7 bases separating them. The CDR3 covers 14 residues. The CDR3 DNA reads TGTGCCAGCAGCGCCAGGGGGAACACCGGGGAGCTGTTTTTT. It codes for CASSARGNTGELFF.

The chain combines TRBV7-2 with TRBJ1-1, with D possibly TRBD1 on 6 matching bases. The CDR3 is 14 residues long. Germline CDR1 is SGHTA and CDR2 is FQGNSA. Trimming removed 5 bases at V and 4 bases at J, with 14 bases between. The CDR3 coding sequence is TGTGCCAGCAGCCACACCGGACAGACCACTGAAGCTTTCTTT. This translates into CASSHTGQTTEAFF.

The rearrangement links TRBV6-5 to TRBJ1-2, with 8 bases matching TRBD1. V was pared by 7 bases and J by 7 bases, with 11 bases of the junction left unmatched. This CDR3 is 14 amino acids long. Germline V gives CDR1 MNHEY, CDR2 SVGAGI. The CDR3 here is CASKTRTGFGGYTF. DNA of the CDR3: TGTGCCAGCAAGACAAGGACAGGGTTCGGTGGCTACACCTTC.

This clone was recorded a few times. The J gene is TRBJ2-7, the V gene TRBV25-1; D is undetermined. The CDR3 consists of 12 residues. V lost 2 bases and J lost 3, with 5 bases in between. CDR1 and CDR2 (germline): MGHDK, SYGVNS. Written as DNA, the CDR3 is TGTGCCAGCAGTGAAAACAGCTACGAGCAGTACTTC. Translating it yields CASSENSYEQYF.

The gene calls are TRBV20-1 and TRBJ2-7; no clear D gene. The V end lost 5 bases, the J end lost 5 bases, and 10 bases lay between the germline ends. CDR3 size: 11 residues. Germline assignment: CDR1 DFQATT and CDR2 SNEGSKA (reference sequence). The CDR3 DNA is TGCAGTGCTGTAGTTTACGACGAGCAGTACTTC. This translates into CSAVVYDEQYF.

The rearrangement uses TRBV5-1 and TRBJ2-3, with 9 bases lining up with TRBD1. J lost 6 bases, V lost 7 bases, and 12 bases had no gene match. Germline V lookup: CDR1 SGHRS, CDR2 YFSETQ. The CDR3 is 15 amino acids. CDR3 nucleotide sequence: TGCGCCAGCCGTTCGGGACAGGGTAGCGTCGATACGCAGTATTTT. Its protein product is CASRSGQGSVDTQYF.